The rows below give T cell receptor beta chains drawn from one sample of a study of blood T cell repertoires in COVID-19. Sequencing used immunoSEQ multiplex PCR; TCRdb keeps in-frame clones, though not all of them. This sample has 150,000 or so clones, with roughly 89% found just once. Input material: PBMCs or T cells enriched from blood (not recorded which). All receptors come from a woman aged 45-65 years who had been exposed to COVID-19. CDR3s include the opening cysteine and the closing phenylalanine or tryptophan. Fields, in order: D gene, V gene, clone size, CDR3 length, J gene, CDR3 DNA, CDR3 protein. A D gene is named only where the DNA matches it firmly. The size entry is marked missing in some rows and otherwise reads once, few, many or a size class.

D: TRBD2
V: TRBV6-4
size: -
length: 16
J: TRBJ2-3
DNA: TGTGCCAGCAGTGAACAGGAAGCGGGAGTGGTAGATACGCAGTATTTT
CDR3: CASSEQEAGVVDTQYF

D: TRBD2
V: TRBV7-2
size: -
length: 17
J: TRBJ2-2
DNA: TGTGCCAGCAGCGCTAGACTAGCGGGGGGGATGACCGGGGAGCTGTTTTTT
CDR3: CASSARLAGGMTGELFF

D: TRBD2
V: TRBV9
size: -
length: 16
J: TRBJ2-1
DNA: TGTGCCAGCAGCGGATTAGCGGGGCGGAAGGGGAATGAGCAGTTCTTC
CDR3: CASSGLAGRKGNEQFF

D: -
V: TRBV24-1
size: -
length: 17
J: TRBJ2-1
DNA: TGTGCCACCAGTGATTCTACCCGGGACTTCACCATGGATGAGCAGTTCTTC
CDR3: CATSDSTRDFTMDEQFF

D: -
V: TRBV7-2
size: once
length: 17
J: TRBJ1-3
DNA: TGTGCCAGCAGCTCCCCCGTAGAGGGGAGGTCTGGAAACACCATATATTTT
CDR3: CASSSPVEGRSGNTIYF

D: TRBD2
V: TRBV3-1/TRBV3-2
size: -
length: 16
J: TRBJ2-5
DNA: TGTGCCAGCAGCCAAAGCGGGGGGGCAGCAAAAGAGACCCAGTACTTC
CDR3: CASSQSGGAAKETQYF

D: -
V: TRBV7-9
size: -
length: 16
J: TRBJ1-1
DNA: TGTGCCAGCAGCTCCTCCTTCCAGGGGTTGACCACTGAAGCTTTCTTT
CDR3: CASSSSFQGLTTEAFF

D: TRBD1
V: TRBV7-9
size: -
length: 16
J: TRBJ2-7
DNA: TGTGCCAGCAGCATCTCCGCGGGGACAGGGACCAACGAGCAGTACTTC
CDR3: CASSISAGTGTNEQYF

D: -
V: TRBV9
size: -
length: 13
J: TRBJ2-3
DNA: TGTGCCAGCAGCGTTGGGGGGACAGATACGCAGTATTTT
CDR3: CASSVGGTDTQYF

D: -
V: TRBV5-6
size: -
length: 15
J: TRBJ2-3
DNA: TGTGCCAGCAGCTTGAAGGCGGGGAGCACAGATACGCAGTATTTT
CDR3: CASSLKAGSTDTQYF

D: TRBD1
V: TRBV6-2/TRBV6-3
size: -
length: 13
J: TRBJ1-2
DNA: TGTGCCAGCAGTGACAGGGTTAACTATGGCTACACCTTC
CDR3: CASSDRVNYGYTF

D: TRBD1
V: TRBV6-2/TRBV6-3
size: -
length: 14
J: TRBJ2-2
DNA: TGTGCCAGCAGTTATCAGGGGGCGGCCGGGGAGCTGTTTTTT
CDR3: CASSYQGAAGELFF

D: -
V: TRBV7-9
size: -
length: 15
J: TRBJ2-1
DNA: TGTGCCAGCAGCTCCTGGGTAGCGTCCTACAATGAGCAGTTCTTC
CDR3: CASSSWVASYNEQFF

D: -
V: TRBV7-9
size: -
length: 13
J: TRBJ2-7
DNA: TGTGCCAGCAGCTTGGCCCGCCCATACGAGCAGTACTTC
CDR3: CASSLARPYEQYF

D: TRBD2
V: TRBV12-5
size: -
length: 19
J: TRBJ2-5
DNA: TGTGCTAGTGGTTCGCCCCACCCCGGACTAGCGGGGGATCAAGAGACCCAGTACTTC
CDR3: CASGSPHPGLAGDQETQYF

D: TRBD2
V: TRBV7-9
size: -
length: 24
J: TRBJ2-1
DNA: TGTGCCAGCAGCACCGGACTAGCGGGTCCCGCAATGACGGGGTTTTTTGCGAGTTACAATGAGCAGTTCTTC
CDR3: CASSTGLAGPAMTGFFASYNEQFF

D: -
V: TRBV13
size: -
length: 14
J: TRBJ1-1
DNA: TGTGCCAGCAGCATCCACTCGCTGAACACTGAAGCTTTCTTT
CDR3: CASSIHSLNTEAFF

D: TRBD1
V: TRBV2
size: -
length: 15
J: TRBJ2-1
DNA: TGTGCCAGCAGCCCCCGGACAGGGCGATACAATGAGCAGTTCTTC
CDR3: CASSPRTGRYNEQFF

D: -
V: TRBV12-5
size: -
length: 15
J: TRBJ1-6
DNA: TGTGCTAGTGGTTTAGAGAACAGTAATAATTCACCCCTCCACTTT
CDR3: CASGLENSNNSPLHF

D: -
V: TRBV9
size: -
length: 15
J: TRBJ1-4
DNA: TGTGCCAGCAGCGGAACCGGGACAACTAATGAAAAACTGTTTTTT
CDR3: CASSGTGTTNEKLFF

D: TRBD2
V: TRBV15
size: -
length: 13
J: TRBJ2-2
DNA: TGTGCCACCTGCGTGGAGCGGGACCGGGAGCTGTTTTTT
CDR3: CATCVERDRELFF

D: TRBD2
V: TRBV11-3
size: -
length: 15
J: TRBJ2-5
DNA: TGTGCCAGCAGCTTAGGCCCGGGGGGGAAGGAGACCCAGTACTTC
CDR3: CASSLGPGGKETQYF

D: -
V: TRBV7-2
size: few
length: 14
J: TRBJ1-6
DNA: TGTGCCAGCAGCCAGTTCTCCTATAATTCACCCCTCCACTTT
CDR3: CASSQFSYNSPLHF

D: -
V: TRBV19
size: -
length: 12
J: TRBJ1-1
DNA: TGTGCCAGTAGTCAAATGCGCACTGAAGCTTTCTTT
CDR3: CASSQMRTEAFF

D: -
V: TRBV19
size: -
length: 15
J: TRBJ1-3
DNA: TGTGCCAGTAGCCCTCCAGGGGTGGCTGGAAACACCATATATTTT
CDR3: CASSPPGVAGNTIYF

D: -
V: TRBV7-2
size: -
length: 13
J: TRBJ2-3
DNA: TGTGCCAGCAGCACCCCCGGGGAAAATACGCAGTATTTT
CDR3: CASSTPGENTQYF

D: TRBD1
V: TRBV5-1
size: -
length: 14
J: TRBJ1-2
DNA: TGCGCCAGCAGCTTGGCCGGACAGGGTCTTGGCTACACCTTC
CDR3: CASSLAGQGLGYTF

D: TRBD2
V: TRBV5-1
size: -
length: 17
J: TRBJ2-3
DNA: TGCGCCAGCAGCCCAGGGACTAGCGGGAGGGGCACAGATACGCAGTATTTT
CDR3: CASSPGTSGRGTDTQYF

D: -
V: TRBV3-1/TRBV3-2
size: -
length: 14
J: TRBJ2-7
DNA: TGTGCCAGCAGCCAAAGGACTTATACCTACGAGCAGTACTTC
CDR3: CASSQRTYTYEQYF

D: TRBD1
V: TRBV28
size: -
length: 16
J: TRBJ1-2
DNA: TGTGCCAGCAGTTTCCCGGGACAGGGGGCACGTTATGGCTACACCTTC
CDR3: CASSFPGQGARYGYTF

D: TRBD2
V: TRBV11-2
size: -
length: 17
J: TRBJ2-5
DNA: TGTGCCAGCAGCCGGACTCTAGCGGGGGGTCGGAGGGAGACCCAGTACTTC
CDR3: CASSRTLAGGRRETQYF

D: -
V: TRBV4-1
size: -
length: 12
J: TRBJ1-2
DNA: TGCGCCAGCAGCCACTCGGGTGGTGGCTACACCTTC
CDR3: CASSHSGGGYTF

D: -
V: TRBV10-1
size: -
length: 16
J: TRBJ2-1
DNA: TGCGCCAGCAGTTCACGGACAGTGAGCTCCTACAATGAGCAGTTCTTC
CDR3: CASSSRTVSSYNEQFF